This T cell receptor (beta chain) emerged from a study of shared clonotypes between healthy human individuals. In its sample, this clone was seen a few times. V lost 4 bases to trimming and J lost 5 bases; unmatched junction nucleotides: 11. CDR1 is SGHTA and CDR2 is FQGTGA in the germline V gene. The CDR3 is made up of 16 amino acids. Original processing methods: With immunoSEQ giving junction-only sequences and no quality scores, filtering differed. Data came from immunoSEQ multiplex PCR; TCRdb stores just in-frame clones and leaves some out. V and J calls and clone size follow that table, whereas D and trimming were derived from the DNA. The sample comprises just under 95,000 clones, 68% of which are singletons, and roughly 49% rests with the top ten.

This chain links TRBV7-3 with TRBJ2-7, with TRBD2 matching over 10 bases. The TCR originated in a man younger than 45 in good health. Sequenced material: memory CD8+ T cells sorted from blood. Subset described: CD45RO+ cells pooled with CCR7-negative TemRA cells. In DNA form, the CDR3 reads TGTGCCAGCAGCTCTACCGGGACTAGCGCCGTTCACGAGCAGTACTTC. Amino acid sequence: CASSSTGTSAVHEQYF.